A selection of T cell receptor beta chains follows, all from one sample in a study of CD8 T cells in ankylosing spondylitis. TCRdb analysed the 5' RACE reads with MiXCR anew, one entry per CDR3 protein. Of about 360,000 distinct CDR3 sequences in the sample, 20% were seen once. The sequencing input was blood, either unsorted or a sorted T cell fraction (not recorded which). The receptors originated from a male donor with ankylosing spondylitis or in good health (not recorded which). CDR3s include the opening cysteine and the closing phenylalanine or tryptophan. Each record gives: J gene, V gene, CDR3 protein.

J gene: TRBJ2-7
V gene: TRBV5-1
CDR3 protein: CASSARQGGDEQYF

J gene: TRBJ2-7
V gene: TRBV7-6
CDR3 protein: CASSLSWGPSYEQYF

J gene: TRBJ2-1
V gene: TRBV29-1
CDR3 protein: CSLRVSSYNEQFF

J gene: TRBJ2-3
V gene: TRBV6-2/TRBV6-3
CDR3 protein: CASSSWAWATGGSSTDTQYF

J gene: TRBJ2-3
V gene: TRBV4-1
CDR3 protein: CASSQVDGADTQYF

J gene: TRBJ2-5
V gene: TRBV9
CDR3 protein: CASSVAGFQETQYF

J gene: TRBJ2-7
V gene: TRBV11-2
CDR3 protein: CASSFGRLGEQYF

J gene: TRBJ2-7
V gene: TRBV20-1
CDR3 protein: CSAGGWTNYEQYF

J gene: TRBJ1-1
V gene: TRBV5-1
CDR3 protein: CASSFVENTEAFF

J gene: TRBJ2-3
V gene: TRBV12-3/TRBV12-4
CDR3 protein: CASSLIPGFTDTQYF

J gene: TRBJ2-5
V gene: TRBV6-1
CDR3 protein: CASSEYRGTETQYF

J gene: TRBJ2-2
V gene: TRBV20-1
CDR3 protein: CCARDRAGPPLHGELFF

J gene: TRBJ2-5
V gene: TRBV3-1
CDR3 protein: CASSPSEGPVVQETQYF

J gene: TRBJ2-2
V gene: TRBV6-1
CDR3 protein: CASSEAPGPFDTGELFF

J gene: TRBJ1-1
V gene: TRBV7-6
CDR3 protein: CASSFGPWGTEAFF

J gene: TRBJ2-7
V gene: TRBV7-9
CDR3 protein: CASSSPLGGAYEQYF

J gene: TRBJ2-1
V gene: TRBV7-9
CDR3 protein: CASRDRTGLNEQFF

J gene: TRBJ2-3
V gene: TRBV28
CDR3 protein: CASTRPGGMGGTQYF

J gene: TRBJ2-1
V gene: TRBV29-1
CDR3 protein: CSVVAVSGVTFYHEQFF

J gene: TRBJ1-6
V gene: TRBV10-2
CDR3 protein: CASTPDSHNSPLHF

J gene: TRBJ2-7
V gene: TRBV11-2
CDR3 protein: CASSPSPGTASYEQYF

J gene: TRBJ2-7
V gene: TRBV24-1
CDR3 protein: CATSEGNYEQYF

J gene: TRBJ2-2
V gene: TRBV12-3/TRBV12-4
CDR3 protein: CASSPTAGELFF

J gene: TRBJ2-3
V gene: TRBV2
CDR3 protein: CASGRDSSDTQYF

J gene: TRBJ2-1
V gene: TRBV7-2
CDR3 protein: CASSLAGASAGISYNEQFF

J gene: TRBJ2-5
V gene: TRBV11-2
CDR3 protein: CASKRTGQETQYF

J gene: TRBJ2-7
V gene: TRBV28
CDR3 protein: CATATGVGTYEQYF

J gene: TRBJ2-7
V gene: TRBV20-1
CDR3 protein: CSAPPHGEPPYEQYF

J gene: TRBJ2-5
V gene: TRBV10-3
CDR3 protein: CAISEGVGEGETQYF

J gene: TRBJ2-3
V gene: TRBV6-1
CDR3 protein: CASRQQGAADTQYF

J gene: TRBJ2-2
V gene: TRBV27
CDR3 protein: CASSFGPLSRELFF

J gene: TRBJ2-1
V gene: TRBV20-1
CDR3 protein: CSASSGGSYNEQFF

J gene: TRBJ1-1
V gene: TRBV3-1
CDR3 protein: CASSHGLEGFPEAFF

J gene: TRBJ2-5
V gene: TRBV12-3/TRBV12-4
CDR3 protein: CASSPAGAVETQYF

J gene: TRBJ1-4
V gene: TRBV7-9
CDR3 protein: CASSLDAGRDEKLFF

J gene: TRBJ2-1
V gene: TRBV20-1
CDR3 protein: CSARDRSSNEQFF

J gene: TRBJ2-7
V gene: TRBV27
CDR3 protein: CASRPIEALYEQYF

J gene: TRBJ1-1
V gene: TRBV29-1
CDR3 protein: CSAQGYTEAFF

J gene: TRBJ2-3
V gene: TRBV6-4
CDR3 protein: CASSERGGTDTQYF

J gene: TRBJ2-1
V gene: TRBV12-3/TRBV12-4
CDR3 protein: CASSPPLINEQFF

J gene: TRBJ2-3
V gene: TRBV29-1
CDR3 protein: CSVEEGRSTDTQYF

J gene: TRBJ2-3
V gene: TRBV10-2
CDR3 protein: CASSARIGLTRVSGGDLDTQYF

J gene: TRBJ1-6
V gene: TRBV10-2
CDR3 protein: CATTTRDRENSPLHF

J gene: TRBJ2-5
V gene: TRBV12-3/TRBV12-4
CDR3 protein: CASRTRKQETQYF

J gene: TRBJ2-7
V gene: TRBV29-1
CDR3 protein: CSVVRPGGYEQYF

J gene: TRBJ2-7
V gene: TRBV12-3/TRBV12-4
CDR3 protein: CASSQTGRGGYEQYF

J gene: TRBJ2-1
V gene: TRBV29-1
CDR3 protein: CSVSPGQAYNEQFF

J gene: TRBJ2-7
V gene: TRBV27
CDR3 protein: CATSVRGPYEQYF

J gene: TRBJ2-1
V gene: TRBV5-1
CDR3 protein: CASSLAGSGEQFF

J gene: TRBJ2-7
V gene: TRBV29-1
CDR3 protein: CSVWTGDYEQYF

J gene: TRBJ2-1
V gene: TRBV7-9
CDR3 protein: CASSWGEAPVEQFF

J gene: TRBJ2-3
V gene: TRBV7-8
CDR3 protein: CASSPHAGIADTQYF

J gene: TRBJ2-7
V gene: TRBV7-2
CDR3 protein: CASSPTTPIHEQYF

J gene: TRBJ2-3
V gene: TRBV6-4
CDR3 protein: CASREGALHTDTQYF

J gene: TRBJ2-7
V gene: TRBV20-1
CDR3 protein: CSAIGAGYYEQYF

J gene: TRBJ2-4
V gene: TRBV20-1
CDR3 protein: CSARDQMPGAKNIQYF

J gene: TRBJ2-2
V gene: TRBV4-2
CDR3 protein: CASSPVGLAVIQLPMNTGELFF

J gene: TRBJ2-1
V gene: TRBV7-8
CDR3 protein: CASSRTSGFYNEQFF

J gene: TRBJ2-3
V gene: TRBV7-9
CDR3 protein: CASSLDLSGTQYF

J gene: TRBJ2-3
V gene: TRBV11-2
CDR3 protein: CASSLEGPGGTDTQYF